This T cell receptor beta chain comes out of a study of blood T cell repertoires in COVID-19. About the study: Donors in the United States, Italy and Spain gave samples during acute or convalescent COVID-19.

As processed by the authors: For nucleated cells, counts were estimated from reference gene primer amplification. This table comes from immunoSEQ multiplex PCR, and its TCRdb copy is limited to in-frame clones, with some not included. Clonal size and the V and J genes are those of that table, whereas D and trimming came from the DNA. The sample lists 82,000 or so clones, around 89% seen once, with more than 0.95% in the top ten. The CDR3 sequence is 14 residues long. V was shortened by 2 bases and J by 5 bases, with 12 bases between the two germline ends. Germline lookup yields CDR1 LGHDT and CDR2 YNNKEL (reference sequence).

The source is a woman aged 45 to 65 with acute COVID-19. Sequenced sample: PBMCs or T cells enriched from blood (not recorded which). The chain recombines TRBV3-1 (or the pseudogene TRBV3-2) with TRBJ2-5; D gene unclear. CDR3 amino acids: CASSQPGLSETQYF. In nucleotides, the CDR3 is TGTGCCAGCAGCCAACCGGGTCTTTCGGAGACCCAGTACTTC.